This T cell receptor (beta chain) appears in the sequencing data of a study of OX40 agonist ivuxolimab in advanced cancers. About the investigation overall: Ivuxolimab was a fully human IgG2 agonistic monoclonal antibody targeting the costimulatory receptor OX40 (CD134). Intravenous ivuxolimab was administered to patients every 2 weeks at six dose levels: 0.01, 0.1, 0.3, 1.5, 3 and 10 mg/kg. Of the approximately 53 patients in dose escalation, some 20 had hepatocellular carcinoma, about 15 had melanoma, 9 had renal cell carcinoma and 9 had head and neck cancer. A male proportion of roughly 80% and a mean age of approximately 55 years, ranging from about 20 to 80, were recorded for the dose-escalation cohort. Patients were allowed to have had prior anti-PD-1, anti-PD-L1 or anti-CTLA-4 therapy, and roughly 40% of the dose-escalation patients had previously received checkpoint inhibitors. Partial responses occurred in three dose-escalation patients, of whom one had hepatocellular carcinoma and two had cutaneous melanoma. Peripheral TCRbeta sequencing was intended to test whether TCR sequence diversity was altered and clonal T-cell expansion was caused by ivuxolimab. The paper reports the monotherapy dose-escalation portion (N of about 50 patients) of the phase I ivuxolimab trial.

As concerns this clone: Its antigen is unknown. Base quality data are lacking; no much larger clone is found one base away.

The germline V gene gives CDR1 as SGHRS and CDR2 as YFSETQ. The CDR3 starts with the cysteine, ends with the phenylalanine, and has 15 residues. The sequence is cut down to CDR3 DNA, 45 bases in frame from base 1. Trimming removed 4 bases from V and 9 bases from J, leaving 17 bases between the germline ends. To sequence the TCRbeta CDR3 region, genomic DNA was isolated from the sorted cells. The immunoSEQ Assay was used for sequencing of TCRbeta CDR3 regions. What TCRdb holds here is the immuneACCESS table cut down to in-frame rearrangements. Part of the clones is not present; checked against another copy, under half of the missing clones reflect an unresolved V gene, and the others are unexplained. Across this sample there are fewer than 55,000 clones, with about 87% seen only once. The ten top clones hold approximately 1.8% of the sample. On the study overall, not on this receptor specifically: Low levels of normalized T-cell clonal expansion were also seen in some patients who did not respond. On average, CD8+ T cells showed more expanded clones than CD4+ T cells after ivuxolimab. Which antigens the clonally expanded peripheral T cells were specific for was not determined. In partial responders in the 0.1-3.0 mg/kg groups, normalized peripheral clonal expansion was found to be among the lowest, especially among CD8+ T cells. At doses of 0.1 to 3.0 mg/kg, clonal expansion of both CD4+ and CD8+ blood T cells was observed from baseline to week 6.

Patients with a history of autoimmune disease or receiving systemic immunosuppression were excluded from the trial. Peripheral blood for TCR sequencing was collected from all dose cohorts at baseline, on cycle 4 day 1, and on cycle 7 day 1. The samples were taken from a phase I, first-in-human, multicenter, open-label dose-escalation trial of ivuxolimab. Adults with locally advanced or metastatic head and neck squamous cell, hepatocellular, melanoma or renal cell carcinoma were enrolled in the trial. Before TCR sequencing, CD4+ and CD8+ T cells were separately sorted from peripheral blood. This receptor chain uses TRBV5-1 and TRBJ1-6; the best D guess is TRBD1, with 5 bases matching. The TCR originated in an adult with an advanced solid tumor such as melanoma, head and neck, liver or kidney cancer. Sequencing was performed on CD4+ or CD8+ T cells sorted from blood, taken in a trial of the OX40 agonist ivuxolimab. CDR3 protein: CASSAGATTGSPLHF. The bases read TGCGCCAGCAGCGCCGGGGCCACCACGGGTTCACCCCTCCACTTT.